This is a list of T cell receptor beta chains from one sample in a study of T cell responses to AZD1222 COVID-19 vaccine. Profiled with immunoSEQ multiplex PCR; TCRdb holds only in-frame clones, not every one. The data contain under 150,000 clones, 85% of them singletons. The starting material was peripheral blood, obtained 28 days after the second dose of the MenACWY control vaccine. Source of these receptors: an adult who received the MenACWY meningococcal vaccine as a control. Both conserved end residues are part of each CDR3. A D gene is named only where the DNA matches it firmly. Not all rows give a size; the values are once, few, many and, for expanded clones, a class.

D gene	V gene	J gene	clone size	CDR3 protein	CDR3 DNA
-	TRBV4-1	TRBJ1-2	few	CASSPRADNYGYTF	TGCGCCAGCAGCCCACGGGCAGATAACTATGGCTACACCTTC
-	TRBV7-8	TRBJ1-1	-	CASSLLYGGEAFF	TGTGCCAGCAGCTTATTATACGGGGGTGAAGCTTTCTTT
-	TRBV7-9	TRBJ1-1	few	CASSPRGNTEAFF	TGTGCCAGCAGTCCCAGGGGCAACACTGAAGCTTTCTTT
-	TRBV20-1	TRBJ1-2	-	CSARGPDGYTF	TGCAGTGCTAGAGGCCCAGATGGCTACACCTTC
-	TRBV9	TRBJ2-2	few	CASSVGSRGFGTGELFF	TGTGCCAGCAGCGTAGGAAGTAGGGGGTTTGGCACCGGGGAGCTGTTTTTT
-	TRBV7-2	TRBJ2-1	few	CASSSSGTANNEQFF	TGTGCCAGCAGCTCATCCGGGACTGCCAACAATGAGCAGTTCTTC
TRBD1	TRBV10-3	TRBJ1-4	-	CAIRRDSNEKLFF	TGTGCCATCAGGAGGGACAGTAATGAAAAACTGTTTTTT
-	TRBV29-1	TRBJ2-1	-	CSVVVTYNEQFF	TGCAGCGTTGTAGTCACCTACAATGAGCAGTTCTTC
TRBD2	TRBV7-3	TRBJ2-3	-	CASSLLGPLVAGGPSDTQYF	TGTGCCAGCAGCTTACTGGGCCCCCTAGTAGCGGGAGGCCCCTCAGATACGCAGTATTTT
-	TRBV10-3	TRBJ1-2	-	CAISESIGGGDYGYTF	TGTGCCATCAGTGAGTCTATTGGCGGGGGAGACTATGGCTACACCTTC
-	TRBV12-2	TRBJ2-1	-	CASRLGRKTVTYNEQFF	TGTGCAAGTCGCTTAGGGAGAAAGACCGTTACCTACAATGAGCAGTTCTTC
-	TRBV5-1	TRBJ2-2	-	CASSLFGGTNTGELFF	TGCGCCAGCAGCTTGTTCGGGGGAACCAACACCGGGGAGCTGTTTTTT
-	TRBV27	TRBJ1-3	-	CASSLTGHSGNTIYF	TGTGCCAGCAGTTTAACAGGACACTCTGGAAACACCATATATTTT
TRBD1	TRBV19	TRBJ2-2	few	CASLGQGFEYTGELFF	TGTGCCAGTTTGGGACAGGGCTTCGAGTACACCGGGGAGCTGTTTTTT
TRBD1	TRBV15	TRBJ2-2	-	CATSGGQYRIAGELFF	TGTGCCACCAGCGGGGGACAGTACCGGATCGCCGGGGAGCTGTTTTTT
-	TRBV4-2	TRBJ2-1	few	CASSPQTGNSGNEQFF	TGTGCCAGCAGCCCACAGACAGGGAATAGCGGGAATGAGCAGTTCTTC
-	TRBV7-2	TRBJ1-5	-	CASSSFGQGNQPQHF	TGTGCCAGCAGCTCGTTCGGGCAGGGCAATCAGCCCCAGCATTTT
TRBD2	TRBV24-1	TRBJ2-3	-	CATSDPSPSGSRKDTQYF	TGTGCCACCAGTGATCCCAGTCCTAGCGGTTCGAGAAAGGATACGCAGTATTTT
-	TRBV11-3	TRBJ1-2	-	CASSLESSNYGYTF	TGTGCCAGCAGCTTAGAATCCTCTAACTATGGCTACACCTTC
-	TRBV13	TRBJ2-1	-	CASSLGWQYEQFF	TGTGCCAGCAGCTTAGGATGGCAGTATGAGCAGTTCTTC
-	TRBV19	TRBJ1-5	-	CASSARVGGNVNQPQHF	TGTGCCAGTAGTGCCCGGGTGGGGGGCAACGTCAATCAGCCCCAGCATTTT
-	TRBV24-1	TRBJ1-3	-	CATSEPAGNTIYF	TGTGCCACCAGTGAACCGGCGGGAAACACCATATATTTT
TRBD1	TRBV11-2	TRBJ1-1	-	CASTIRAGTGVFF	TGTGCCAGCACCATTCGCGCCGGGACAGGGGTTTTCTTT
-	TRBV10-1	TRBJ1-1	-	CASSDPGRNTEAFF	TGCGCCAGCAGTGACCCAGGGAGGAATACTGAAGCTTTCTTT
TRBD1	TRBV5-1	TRBJ1-3	-	CASSSDRASGNTIYF	TGCGCCAGCAGCTCCGACAGGGCCTCTGGAAACACCATATATTTT
TRBD1	TRBV5-1	TRBJ1-1	once	CASSFTGVFNTEAFF	TGCGCCAGCAGCTTCACAGGGGTCTTTAACACTGAAGCTTTCTTT
-	TRBV3-1/TRBV3-2	TRBJ1-6	-	CASSLRERPVLHF	TGTGCCAGCAGCCTCCGCGAGAGGCCTGTCCTCCACTTT
-	TRBV29-1	TRBJ2-2	-	CSAVANGELFF	TGCAGCGCCGTCGCTAACGGGGAGCTGTTTTTT
-	TRBV5-1	TRBJ1-5	-	CASCPTGGCQPQHF	TGCGCCAGCTGCCCTACGGGGGGGTGTCAGCCCCAGCATTTT
-	TRBV2	TRBJ1-6	-	CASSAQLSLHF	TGTGCCAGCAGCGCCCAACTCTCCCTCCACTTT
-	TRBV21-1	TRBJ1-1	-	CASNPERDSNTEAFF	TGTGCCAGCAACCCCGAAAGAGACAGCAACACTGAAGCTTTCTTT
-	TRBV19	TRBJ1-1	-	CASSIHRTEAFF	TGTGCCAGTAGTATCCACAGGACTGAAGCTTTCTTT
-	TRBV27	TRBJ1-5	-	CASSLKRAGVYQPQHF	TGTGCCAGCAGTTTAAAGAGGGCAGGGGTGTATCAGCCCCAGCATTTT
-	TRBV3-1/TRBV3-2	TRBJ2-1	-	CASSQGTGWGARIDEQFF	TGTGCCAGCAGCCAAGGGACGGGTTGGGGGGCCCGTATAGATGAGCAGTTCTTC
-	TRBV19	TRBJ1-1	once	CASNPPGQSRVGNTEAFF	TGTGCCAGTAACCCGCCGGGCCAGTCACGAGTGGGGAACACTGAAGCTTTCTTT
-	TRBV9	TRBJ1-2	once	CASSVVAGVGYTF	TGTGCCAGCAGCGTAGTAGCAGGGGTTGGCTACACCTTC
TRBD1	TRBV11-2	TRBJ1-2	-	CASSAGQGAHNYGYTF	TGTGCCAGCAGCGCGGGACAGGGGGCACATAACTATGGCTACACCTTC
-	TRBV5-1	TRBJ2-2	-	CASSSTGTTTGELFF	TGCGCCAGCAGCTCTACCGGGACCACCACCGGGGAGCTGTTTTTT
-	TRBV3-1/TRBV3-2	TRBJ2-4	-	CASSHQIGIQYF	TGTGCCAGCAGCCATCAAATTGGCATTCAGTACTTC
TRBD1	TRBV28	TRBJ1-1	-	CASSLWAGGENTEAFF	TGTGCCAGCAGTTTATGGGCAGGGGGCGAGAACACTGAAGCTTTCTTT
-	TRBV11-3	TRBJ2-5	-	CASSLGAAQETQYF	TGTGCCAGCAGCTTAGGGGCTGCACAAGAGACCCAGTACTTC
-	TRBV5-1	TRBJ1-3	-	CASSAIGDTIYF	TGCGCCAGCAGCGCCATTGGGGACACCATATATTTT
-	TRBV6-6	TRBJ1-3	-	CASRRGALGTGNTIYF	TGTGCCAGCAGAAGGGGCGCATTGGGTACTGGAAACACCATATATTTT
-	TRBV5-6	TRBJ2-5	-	CASSLTRGAQTQYF	TGTGCCAGCAGCTTGACTCGGGGCGCGCAGACCCAGTACTTC
TRBD1	TRBV10-3	TRBJ1-3	-	CAIRGSGGDGNTIYF	TGTGCCATCAGGGGGTCAGGGGGTGATGGAAACACCATATATTTT
-	TRBV11-1	TRBJ1-6	once	CASSSTGNHFNSPLHF	TGTGCCAGCAGCTCCACAGGGAATCATTTTAACTCACCCCTCCACTTT
TRBD2	TRBV7-9	TRBJ2-1	-	CAGTSGGARNNEQFF	TGTGCCGGAACTAGCGGGGGGGCCAGGAACAATGAGCAGTTCTTC
-	TRBV27	TRBJ2-7	-	CASSFIGDGSYEQYF	TGTGCCAGCAGTTTTATAGGGGACGGTTCCTACGAGCAGTACTTC
-	TRBV11-3	TRBJ2-5	-	CASSWAGIETQYF	TGTGCCAGCAGCTGGGCAGGGATTGAGACCCAGTACTTC
-	TRBV7-9	TRBJ1-5	-	CASSPPGEASASKPQHF	TGTGCCAGCAGCCCCCCGGGGGAGGCGTCCGCGTCAAAGCCCCAGCATTTT
-	TRBV4-3	TRBJ1-2	once	CASSQDGNRGYTF	TGCGCCAGCAGCCAAGATGGCAATCGCGGCTACACCTTC
-	TRBV29-1	TRBJ1-1	once	CSVDSSGALRGAFF	TGCAGCGTTGACTCCTCGGGGGCCCTCCGGGGGGCTTTCTTT
-	TRBV24-1	TRBJ2-5	once	CATSEGGIETQYF	TGTGCCACCAGTGAAGGGGGGATCGAGACCCAGTACTTC